The present T cell receptor (beta chain) was sequenced within a study of T cell responses to AZD1222 COVID-19 vaccine. CDR1 SGDLS and CDR2 YYNGEE come from the germline V gene. The CDR3 runs 15 residues. Trimming stripped 0 bases from V and 6 bases from J, with 13 bases between. As to this clone: What it binds is not known.

Study-wide results and limits: Vaccine-related CD4 TCRs covered spike, predominating at 160-218 and 743-854. Unmutated variant regions are reportedly targeted by nearly half of spike-specific TCRs.

The repertoire was sequenced with immunoSEQ multiplex PCR; TCRdb's copy has only in-frame clones and lacks some. The data hold about 110,000 clones, with roughly 88% observed a single time. The J gene is TRBJ1-3, the V gene TRBV9; D is unclear. This sequence was found in an adult who received the AZD1222 COVID-19 vaccine. The sample here was peripheral blood, taken 28 days after the second AZD1222 dose. CDR3 amino acids: CASSVEASPLNTIYF. CDR3 in DNA: TGTGCCAGCAGCGTAGAGGCCAGCCCGTTAAACACCATATATTTT. The full variable domain, completed using reference TRBV9 and TRBJ1-3, is DSGVTQTPKHLITATGQRVTLRCSPRSGDLSVYWYQQSLDQGLQFLIQYYNGEERAKGNILERFSAQQFPDLHSELNLSSLELGDSALYFCASSVEASPLNTIYFGEGSWLTVV.